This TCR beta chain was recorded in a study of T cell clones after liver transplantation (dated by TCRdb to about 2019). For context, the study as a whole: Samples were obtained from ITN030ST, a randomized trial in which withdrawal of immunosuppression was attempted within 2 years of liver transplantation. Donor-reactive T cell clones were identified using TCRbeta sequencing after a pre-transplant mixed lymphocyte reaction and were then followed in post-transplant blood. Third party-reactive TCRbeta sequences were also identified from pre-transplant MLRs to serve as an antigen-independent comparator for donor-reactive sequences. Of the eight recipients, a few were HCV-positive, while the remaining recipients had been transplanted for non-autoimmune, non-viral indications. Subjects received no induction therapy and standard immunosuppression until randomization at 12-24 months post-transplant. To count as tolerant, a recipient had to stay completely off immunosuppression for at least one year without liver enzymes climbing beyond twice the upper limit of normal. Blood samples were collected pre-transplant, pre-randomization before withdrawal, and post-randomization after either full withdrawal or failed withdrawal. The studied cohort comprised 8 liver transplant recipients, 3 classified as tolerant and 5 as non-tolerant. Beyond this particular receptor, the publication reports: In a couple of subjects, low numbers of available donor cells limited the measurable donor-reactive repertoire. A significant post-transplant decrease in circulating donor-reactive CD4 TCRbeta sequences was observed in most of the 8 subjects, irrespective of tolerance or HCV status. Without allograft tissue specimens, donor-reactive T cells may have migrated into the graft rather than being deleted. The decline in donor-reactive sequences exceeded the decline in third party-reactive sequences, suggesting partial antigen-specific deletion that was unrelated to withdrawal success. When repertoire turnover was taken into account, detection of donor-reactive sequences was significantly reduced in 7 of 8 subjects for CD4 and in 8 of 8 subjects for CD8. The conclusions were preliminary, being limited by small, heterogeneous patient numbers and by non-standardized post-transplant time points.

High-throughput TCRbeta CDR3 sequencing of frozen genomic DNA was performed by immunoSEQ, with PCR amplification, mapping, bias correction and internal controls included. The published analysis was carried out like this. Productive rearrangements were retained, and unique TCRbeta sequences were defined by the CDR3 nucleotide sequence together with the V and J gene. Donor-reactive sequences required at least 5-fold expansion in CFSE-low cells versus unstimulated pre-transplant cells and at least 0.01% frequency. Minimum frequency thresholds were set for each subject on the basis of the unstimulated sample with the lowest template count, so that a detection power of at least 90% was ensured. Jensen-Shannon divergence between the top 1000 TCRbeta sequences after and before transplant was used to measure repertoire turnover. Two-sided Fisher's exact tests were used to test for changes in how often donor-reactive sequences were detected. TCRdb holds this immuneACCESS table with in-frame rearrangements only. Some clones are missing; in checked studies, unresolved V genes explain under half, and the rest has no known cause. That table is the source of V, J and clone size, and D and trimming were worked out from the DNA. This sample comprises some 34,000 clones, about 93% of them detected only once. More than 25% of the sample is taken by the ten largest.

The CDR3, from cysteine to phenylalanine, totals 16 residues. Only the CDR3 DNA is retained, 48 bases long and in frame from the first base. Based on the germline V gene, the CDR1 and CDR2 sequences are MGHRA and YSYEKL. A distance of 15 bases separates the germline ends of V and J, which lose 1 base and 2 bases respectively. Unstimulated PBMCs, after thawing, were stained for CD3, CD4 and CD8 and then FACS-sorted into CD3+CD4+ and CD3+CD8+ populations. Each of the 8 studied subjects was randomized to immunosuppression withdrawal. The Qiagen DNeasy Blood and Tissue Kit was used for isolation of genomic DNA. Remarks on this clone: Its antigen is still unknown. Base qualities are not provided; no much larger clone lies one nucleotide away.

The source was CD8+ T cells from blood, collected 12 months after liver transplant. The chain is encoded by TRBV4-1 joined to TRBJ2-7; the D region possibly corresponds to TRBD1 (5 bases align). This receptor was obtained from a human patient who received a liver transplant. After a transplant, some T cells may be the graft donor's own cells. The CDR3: CASSQGSSTAAYEQYF. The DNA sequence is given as TGCGCCAGCAGCCAAGGATCTTCGACAGCAGCCTACGAGCAGTACTTC.